A selection of T cell receptor beta chains follows, all from one sample in a study of blood T cell repertoires in COVID-19. TCRdb's table, derived via immunoSEQ multiplex PCR, lists solely in-frame clones and lacks some. The sample consists of over 250,000 clones, nearly 90% of them appearing once. The sequenced sample was PBMCs or T cells enriched from blood (not recorded which). These receptor sequences come from a woman aged 25 to 39 who had recovered from COVID-19. The CDR3 runs from the conserved cysteine through the conserved F or W. Fields, in order: V gene, J gene, clone size, D gene, CDR3 DNA, CDR3 protein. D genes are given only for firm matches. Size is omitted from some rows. Given values are once, few, many or a class for expanded clones.

V: TRBV20-1
J: TRBJ1-1
size: -
D: -
DNA: TGCAGTGCTAGTGCTTTCGGGATGACCACTGAAGCTTTCTTT
CDR3: CSASAFGMTTEAFF

V: TRBV2
J: TRBJ1-6
size: -
D: TRBD1
DNA: TGTGCCAGCAGTGAGGGACAGCTGGGCGGGTTGCCACCCCTCCACTTT
CDR3: CASSEGQLGGLPPLHF

V: TRBV15
J: TRBJ1-1
size: -
D: -
DNA: TGTGCCACCAGCAGAGCCTCCGGGATGGGGAACACTGAAGCTTTCTTT
CDR3: CATSRASGMGNTEAFF

V: TRBV30
J: TRBJ2-3
size: -
D: -
DNA: TGTGCCTGGGGGTCTAACACAGATACGCAGTATTTT
CDR3: CAWGSNTDTQYF

V: TRBV7-9
J: TRBJ2-2
size: -
D: TRBD2
DNA: TGTGCCAGCAGCTTAGGACTAGCGGGGGTCCCCCCCTTCGGGGAGCTGTTTTTT
CDR3: CASSLGLAGVPPFGELFF

V: TRBV28
J: TRBJ1-5
size: -
D: -
DNA: TGTGCCAGCAGTTTTAGCCCCCATGTCAATCAGCCCCAGCATTTT
CDR3: CASSFSPHVNQPQHF

V: TRBV5-1
J: TRBJ2-1
size: -
D: TRBD2
DNA: TGCGCCAGCAGCACCGGACTAGCGGGGGGGGTCGAGCAGTTCTTC
CDR3: CASSTGLAGGVEQFF

V: TRBV27
J: TRBJ2-1
size: few
D: -
DNA: TGTGCCAGCAGTTTGGACAGCTTCGACAATGAGCAGTTCTTC
CDR3: CASSLDSFDNEQFF

V: TRBV15
J: TRBJ1-2
size: -
D: TRBD1
DNA: TGTGCCACCAGACTTGGACAGGTTCGTCTCTCGGATGGCTACACCTTC
CDR3: CATRLGQVRLSDGYTF

V: TRBV29-1
J: TRBJ2-1
size: -
D: -
DNA: TGCAGCGTTGAACTTCATGAGCAGTTCTTC
CDR3: CSVELHEQFF

V: TRBV4-3
J: TRBJ2-1
size: -
D: TRBD2
DNA: TGCGCCAGCAGCCAAGAGACGGGACTAGCAGTCGATGAGCAGTTCTTC
CDR3: CASSQETGLAVDEQFF

V: TRBV5-1
J: TRBJ1-2
size: -
D: -
DNA: TGCGCCAGCAGCTGGGCAGACAACTATGGCTACACCTTC
CDR3: CASSWADNYGYTF

V: TRBV21-1
J: TRBJ1-2
size: -
D: -
DNA: TGTGCCAGCAGCAAAGGAGGGACAGGGGACTACTATGGCTACACCTTC
CDR3: CASSKGGTGDYYGYTF

V: TRBV5-6
J: TRBJ2-5
size: -
D: TRBD2
DNA: TGTGCCAGCAGGGGCGGGGGGGCCGGTGAGACCCAGTACTTC
CDR3: CASRGGGAGETQYF

V: TRBV9
J: TRBJ2-3
size: -
D: -
DNA: TGTGCCAGCAGCGTAGGACTTACGGATACGCAGTATTTT
CDR3: CASSVGLTDTQYF